The rows below give T cell receptor beta chains drawn from one sample of a study of tumor-infiltrating lymphocytes in oesophageal squamous cell carcinoma. TCRdb reprocessed the PCR reads via MiXCR and lists one record per CDR3 protein. This table holds over 10,000 distinct CDR3 sequences, 58% found once. Sample: esophageal tumor tissue. The receptors stem from a female donor with esophageal squamous cell carcinoma. The CDR3 runs from the conserved cysteine through the conserved F or W. D genes are given only for firm matches. The size field is filled for only some rows; it gives once, few, many or a size class.

clone_size | cdr3_length | j_call | d_call | v_call | cdr3_nt | cdr3_aa
many | 15 | TRBJ2-5 | - | TRBV4-1 | TGCGCCAGCAGCCCGGGAGATGACCCCCGTGAGACCCAGTACTTC | CASSPGDDPRETQYF
many | 18 | TRBJ2-6 | - | TRBV7-9 | - | CASSLSDGTGRLWLHLRF
- | 13 | TRBJ2-7 | - | TRBV7-9 | TGTGCCAGCAGCTTAGCTAGTAGGTACGAGCAGTACTTC | CASSLASRYEQYF
many | 14 | TRBJ2-3 | TRBD1 | TRBV5-4 | TGTGCCAGCAGCTTTCAGGGGGCCGCAGATACGCAGTATTTT | CASSFQGAADTQYF
- | 16 | TRBJ2-2 | TRBD1 | TRBV7-6 | TGTGCCAGCAGCCTTCAGGACAGGGAGTTGACCGGGGAGCTGTTTTTT | CASSLQDRELTGELFF
medium-sized | 12 | TRBJ1-1 | - | TRBV10-3 | TGTGCCATCAGAGGGAGGGGTACTGAAGCTTTCTTT | CAIRGRGTEAFF
- | 13 | TRBJ2-5 | - | TRBV7-7 | TGTGCTAGCAGCTTTGTAGAGCAAGAGACCCAGTACTTC | CASSFVEQETQYF
few | 15 | TRBJ2-4 | - | TRBV7-6 | TGTGCCAGCAGCTTATGCCAGACCCCCAAAAACATTCAGTACTTC | CASSLCQTPKNIQYF
- | 15 | TRBJ2-5 | - | TRBV11-2 | TGTGCCAGCAGCCCGAAGCGTTGGTACCAAGAGACCCAGTACTTC | CASSPKRWYQETQYF
- | 17 | TRBJ2-6 | - | TRBV6-6 | - | CASSYPREKLLRAVLRF
medium-sized | 17 | TRBJ2-1 | - | TRBV6-2/TRBV6-3 | TGTGCCAGCAGTTACTCGATACGGGGTACTATTAACAATGAGCAGTTCTTC | CASSYSIRGTINNEQFF
- | 16 | TRBJ2-1 | TRBD2 | TRBV5-6 | TGTGCCAGCAGCCACAATAGCGGGAGCTCCTACAATGAGCAGTTCTTC | CASSHNSGSSYNEQFF
- | 15 | TRBJ2-4 | - | TRBV7-3 | TGTGCCAGCAGCCCACCCGGGGGACGCAAAAACATTCAGTACTTC | CASSPPGGRKNIQYF
few | 16 | TRBJ2-1 | TRBD2 | TRBV7-2 | TGTGCCAGCAGCTTAGGACTAGCGGGCTCCTACAATGAGCAGTTCTTC | CASSLGLAGSYNEQFF
- | 12 | TRBJ2-3 | - | TRBV27 | TGTGCCAGCCGAAATCCATTAGATACGCAGTATTTT | CASRNPLDTQYF